These T cell receptor beta chains were read from a single sample in a study of T cell responses to AZD1222 COVID-19 vaccine. The method was immunoSEQ multiplex PCR; TCRdb's version includes in-frame clones alone and lacks a portion of them. The table has some 88,000 clones, 90% seen once. The material was peripheral blood, obtained 28 days after the second AZD1222 dose. Every receptor here comes from an adult who received the AZD1222 COVID-19 vaccine. CDR3s include the opening cysteine and the closing phenylalanine or tryptophan. D genes are given only for firm matches. Not all rows give a size; the values are once, few, many and, for expanded clones, a class.

v_call	j_call	d_call	clone_size	cdr3_nt	cdr3_aa
TRBV7-2	TRBJ1-4	TRBD1	-	TGTGCCAGCAGCTCCGACAGGGTCCCCCCTGAAAAACTGTTTTTT	CASSSDRVPPEKLFF
TRBV15	TRBJ2-3	-	-	TGTGCCACCAGCAGAGATTGGGCTAGCAGTGCAGATACGCAGTATTTT	CATSRDWASSADTQYF
TRBV9	TRBJ1-6	-	-	TGTGCCAGCAGCGTAGGCGGCGCGAGGAATAATTCACCCCTCCACTTT	CASSVGGARNNSPLHF
TRBV10-3	TRBJ1-5	TRBD1	-	TGTGCCGTGACAGGGGATAGCAATCAGCCCCAGCATTTT	CAVTGDSNQPQHF
TRBV3-1/TRBV3-2	TRBJ2-1	-	-	TGTGCCAGCAGCCACGGACCCAACGTGGATGAGCAGTTCTTC	CASSHGPNVDEQFF
TRBV30	TRBJ2-7	-	-	TGTGCCTGGAGTGTTTCCTCCCGGACTCCTGAGCAGTACTTC	CAWSVSSRTPEQYF
TRBV7-9	TRBJ2-2	-	-	TGTGCCAGCAGCTTGACGACCACCGGGGAGCTGTTTTTT	CASSLTTTGELFF
TRBV3-1/TRBV3-2	TRBJ2-3	TRBD2	-	TGTGCCAGCAGCCAAGTAACCGGGGGGGGTCAAAATACGCAGTATTTT	CASSQVTGGGQNTQYF
TRBV7-2	TRBJ1-4	TRBD1	-	TGTGCCAGCAGCTTAGGGGACAGGGAAGGGGCTGAAAAACTGTTTTTT	CASSLGDREGAEKLFF
TRBV28	TRBJ1-2	-	-	TGTGCCAGCGACCGGTCGGGTGGGCTCCCCGACGGCTACACCTTC	CASDRSGGLPDGYTF
TRBV6-5	TRBJ1-5	-	-	TGTGCCAGCAGCGGGACGGTCAATCAGCCCCAGCATTTT	CASSGTVNQPQHF
TRBV28	TRBJ2-5	-	-	TGTGCCAGCAGTTTGAGTAAGAACAAAGAAGAGACCCAGTACTTC	CASSLSKNKEETQYF
TRBV12-2	TRBJ2-1	-	-	TGTGCAAGTCGCATTATTTCCAGGGGTTACACCTATAACAATGAGCAGTTCTTC	CASRIISRGYTYNNEQFF
TRBV2	TRBJ1-1	-	-	TGTGCCAGCAGTGACACCCCAGGATTCACTGAAGCTTTCTTT	CASSDTPGFTEAFF
TRBV2	TRBJ1-2	-	-	TGTGCCAGCAGGAGGGCAGGGTACAACTATGGCTACACCTTC	CASRRAGYNYGYTF
TRBV9	TRBJ1-1	TRBD1	-	TGTGCCAGCAGCGGGGACAGTGCACCGAACACTGAAGCTTTCTTT	CASSGDSAPNTEAFF
TRBV12-3/TRBV12-4	TRBJ1-1	-	once	TGTGCCAGCAGTTTAGCTGCGCGGACTGAAGCTTTCTTT	CASSLAARTEAFF